This is a list of T cell receptor beta chains from one sample in a study of OX40 agonist ivuxolimab in advanced cancers. Sequencing used immunoSEQ multiplex PCR; TCRdb keeps in-frame clones, though not all of them. The sample shows fewer than 20,000 clones, roughly 78% of them seen only once. The sample was CD4+ or CD8+ T cells sorted from blood, taken in a trial of the OX40 agonist ivuxolimab. These receptors came from an adult with an advanced solid tumor such as melanoma, head and neck, liver or kidney cancer. Both conserved end residues are trimmed from each CDR3.

TRBJ2-5 | TRBV9 | ASSVAGLPETQY
TRBJ1-1 | TRBV7-9 | ASSLGDRENTEAF
TRBJ2-7 | TRBV7-8 | ATALGGLREQY
TRBJ2-7 | TRBV5-4 | ASSILDEQY
TRBJ1-2 | TRBV11-2 | ASSLGGAYGYT
TRBJ2-1 | TRBV28 | ASTPGQSSYNEQF
TRBJ2-2 | TRBV19 | ASSAGMGGELF
TRBJ1-2 | TRBV4-2 | ASSQLIAGHYGYT
TRBJ2-7 | TRBV19 | ASSITSGGRYEQY
TRBJ2-2 | TRBV7-8 | ASSRTTQNTGELF
TRBJ2-5 | TRBV6-1 | ASRENRAPQETQY
TRBJ1-1 | TRBV13 | ASSLRGGNTEAF
TRBJ2-7 | TRBV2 | ASSEYGTVGYEQY
TRBJ2-7 | TRBV5-6 | ASSKGPNYEQY